These 22 T cell receptor beta chains originate from one sample sequenced in a study of regulatory T cells in long-lasting Graves disease. Documented time point: newly diagnosed GD, antithyroid drugs for less than 3 months. RNA extracted from PBMCs served as the sequencing template. Both iRepertoire HTBI primers and Arm-PCR of CDR3 regions were used to build the TCR beta libraries. TCRdb reprocessed the multiplex PCR reads via MiXCR and lists one record per CDR3 protein. The data contain 350,000 to 450,000 distinct CDR3 sequences, 14% to 15% of them seen just once; the ten biggest clones take up over 7%. The sample also formed part of further work on T cells in Graves' hyperthyroidism and ophthalmopathy.

Sequenced here: peripheral blood mononuclear cells (PBMCs), sampled at new diagnosis, from a patient treated with antithyroid drugs. The receptors here all came from a woman aged 40 to 50 with Graves disease.

In this sample, this clonotype turned up many times. This chain joins TRBV7-2 and TRBJ1-1; D perhaps matches TRBD1 (5 bases). The CDR3 runs 13 residues. CDR1 and CDR2 (germline): SGHTA, FQGNSA. Trimming removed 3 bases from V and 6 bases from J, with 11 bases in between. The CDR3 DNA reads TGTGCCAGCAGCTTTGCGCAGGGTTCTGAAGCTTTCTTT. Its protein is CASSFAQGSEAFF.

In its sample, this clonotype was seen many times. The gene calls are TRBV27 and TRBJ2-3, with 7 bases fitting TRBD2. V shed 4 bases, J shed 1 base, and the junction held 5 bases outside the gene matches. The germline gives CDR1 MNHEY, CDR2 SMNVEV (reference sequence). The CDR3 covers 15 residues. CDR3 sequence reads: CASSSSGTRTDTQYF. The CDR3, as DNA: TGTGCCAGCAGTTCTAGCGGCACCCGCACAGATACGCAGTATTTT.

This clonotype appeared many times. The chain has TRBV9 and TRBJ2-7; 8 bases match TRBD2. Trimming cost V 0 bases and J 4 bases; bases outside gene matches: 6. The germline gives CDR1 SGDLS, CDR2 YYNGEE. This CDR3 comprises 15 residues. CDR3 DNA sequence: TGTGCCAGCAGCGTAGACCCGGGAGGGGTTTACGAGCAGTACTTC. This codes for CASSVDPGGVYEQYF.

As for this clonotype: A much larger clonotype is one base distant, so this may be a read error. The conserved phenylalanine or tryptophan is not found at the CDR3 terminus, so this likely reflects a read error. The chain employs TRBV7-2 and TRBJ1-3, with 9 bases lining up with TRBD1. V dropped 1 base and J dropped 4; count of bases not matched to a gene: 5. The CDR3 spans 16 residues. The germline V gene encodes CDR1 SGHTA and CDR2 FQGNSA. CDR3 loop: CASSLVNRGLGNTIYS. The CDR3 bases are TGTGCCAGCAGCTTAGTAAACAGGGGGCTCGGAAACACCATATATTCT.

At least ten counts were recorded for this clonotype. The chain carries TRBV18 and TRBJ2-1, with a tentative D call TRBD2 (6 bases). Germline values: CDR1 KGHSH, CDR2 LQKENI. The CDR3 has 14 amino acids. V was shortened by 6 bases and J by 4 bases, with 13 bases between the two germline ends. The CDR3 DNA is TGTGCCAGCTCCCTCGGGGGTACGTACAATGAGCAGTTCTTC. Its translation is CASSLGGTYNEQFF.

The chain couples TRBV3-1 to TRBJ2-5; D uncertain. The germline gives CDR1 LGHDT, CDR2 YNNKEL (reference sequence). The CDR3 is made up of 13 amino acids. V shed 4 bases and J shed 1 base, with 7 bases lying between them. CDR3 sequence (DNA): TGTGCCAGCAGCCTCACCTTCCAAGAGACCCAGTACTTC. Translated: CASSLTFQETQYF.

This clonotype was seen repeatedly, ten times or more. The chain combines TRBV9 with TRBJ2-1, with D possibly TRBD2 on 8 matching bases. Trimming removed 4 bases from V and 4 bases from J, with 21 bases in between. CDR1 is SGDLS and CDR2 is YYNGEE in the germline V gene. The CDR3 is made up of 17 amino acids. For the CDR3, the DNA is TGTGCCAGCAGCCTCCAGGGGGAGTTAGCGGGGTACAATGAGCAGTTCTTC. The encoded protein is CASSLQGELAGYNEQFF.

This clonotype was seen a few times. The rearrangement joins TRBV30 to TRBJ1-4, with a possible D match to TRBD1 (6 bases). V was pared by 7 bases and J by 6 bases, with 12 bases between. The CDR3 totals 12 residues. Per the germline V gene, CDR1 is GTSNPN and CDR2 is SVGIG (reference sequence). The CDR3 sequence: CALQGTDEKLFF. The DNA of the CDR3 is TGTGCCTTACAGGGTACCGATGAAAAACTGTTTTTT.

The genes are TRBV6-1 and TRBJ2-3; 10 positions agree with TRBD2. Germline assignment: CDR1 MNHNS and CDR2 SASEGT. Unmatched junction bases numbered 5, after V lost 1 base and J lost 4 bases. The CDR3 has 16 amino acids. Here the CDR3 DNA reads TGTGCCAGCAGTGAAGGGACTAGCGGTGGGGCAGATACGCAGTATTTT. Translating it yields CASSEGTSGGADTQYF.

This clonotype was recorded at least ten times. The chain has TRBV11-2 and TRBJ2-3; possibly TRBD1 for D (7 bases). Between the trimmed V and J ends, which lost 5 bases and 1 base, there was a span of 13 bases. Germline values: CDR1 SGHAT, CDR2 FQNNGV. CDR3 length: 15 residues. The CDR3 sequence is CASSRTGGGTDTQYF. The CDR3 DNA sequence: TGTGCCAGCAGCCGGACAGGCGGGGGCACAGATACGCAGTATTTT.

V and J are TRBV4-1 and TRBJ2-1; no clear D. The germline CDR1 and CDR2 sequences are MGHRA and YSYEKL. The CDR3 is 12 amino acids. The ends were cut back, 1 base at V and 9 bases at J, with 7 bases in the middle. CDR3: CASSQAGVEQFF. The CDR3, as DNA: TGCGCCAGCAGCCAAGCGGGTGTTGAGCAGTTCTTC.

A few counts support this clonotype. V and J are TRBV30 and TRBJ1-1; weak D call: TRBD1 (5 bases). The CDR3 covers 15 residues. The V end lost 0 bases, the J end lost 4 bases, and 15 bases lay between the germline ends. CDR1 GTSNPN and CDR2 SVGIG come from the germline V gene (reference sequence). The CDR3 sequence is CAWSVGVGWSTEAFF. Here the CDR3 DNA reads TGTGCCTGGAGTGTAGGGGTAGGGTGGTCCACTGAAGCTTTCTTT.

This clonotype was recorded at least ten times. This chain uses TRBV28 with TRBJ2-5; the D is unclear. Between the trimmed V and J ends, which lost 3 bases and 0 bases, there was a span of 8 bases. The germline V gene encodes CDR1 MDHEN and CDR2 SYDVKM. The CDR3 is 14 amino acids. DNA for the CDR3: TGTGCCAGCAGTTTGTTTAGTAACCAAGAGACCCAGTACTTC. As protein: CASSLFSNQETQYF. The variable domain in full, with the rest retrieved from reference TRBV28 and TRBJ2-5, is DVKVTQSSRYLVKRTGEKVFLECVQDMDHENMFWYRQDPGLGLRLIYFSYDVKMKEKGDIPEGYSVSREKKERFSLILESASTNQTSMYLCASSLFSNQETQYFGPGTRLLVL.

This clonotype has a handful of counts. The CDR3 loop is CASSPPYGGSLNEQFF. The CDR3 coding sequence is TGTGCCAGCAGTCCCCCCTACGGCGGGAGTCTCAATGAGCAGTTCTTC. This sequence joins TRBV6-2 or TRBV6-3 and TRBJ2-1; TRBD2 agrees at 7 bases. The V gene end was trimmed by 5 bases and the J gene end by 6 bases; junction bases not matched to a gene: 13. The germline gives CDR1 MNHEY, CDR2 SVGEGT. CDR3 length: 16 residues.

This clonotype was counted many times. The chain couples TRBV2 to TRBJ1-1, with 8 bases identical to TRBD1. V trimming: 7 bases; J trimming: 7 bases; junction bases outside the gene matches: 11. The CDR3 loop spans 14 amino acids. The germline gives CDR1 SNHLY, CDR2 FYNNEI. The CDR3 sequence is CASTNTRGLFEAFF. CDR3 coding DNA: TGTGCCAGCACTAATACCAGGGGGCTCTTTGAAGCTTTCTTT.

This clonotype was seen repeatedly, ten times or more. The chain couples TRBV12-3 or TRBV12-4 to TRBJ1-3; D remains unclear. V was shortened by 6 bases and J by 3 bases, with 3 bases between the two germline ends. This CDR3 region has 11 residues. The CDR3 reads CASSFGNTIYF. The CDR3 DNA follows: TGTGCCAGCAGCTTTGGAAACACCATATATTTT.

This clonotype turned up a few times. The chain recombines TRBV10-3 with TRBJ1-6; D possibly corresponds to TRBD1 (5 bases). The length of the CDR3 is 13 residues. The V and J ends lost 4 bases and 6 bases respectively, with 7 bases between them. Germline V lookup: CDR1 ENHRY, CDR2 SYGVKD. CDR3: CAISGQGNSPLHF. The CDR3 nucleotides are TGTGCCATCAGTGGGCAGGGTAATTCACCCCTCCACTTT.

This clonotype was counted many times. The chain carries TRBV18 and TRBJ2-7; D not resolved. The germline V gene encodes CDR1 KGHSH and CDR2 LQKENI. V was cut by 4 bases and J by 0 bases, with 10 bases left in between. This CDR3 is 14 amino acids long. The CDR3 reads CASSLDGVSYEQYF. The CDR3 DNA is TGTGCCAGCTCACTGGACGGAGTCTCCTACGAGCAGTACTTC.

This clonotype was counted a single time. The chain combines TRBV5-6 with TRBJ2-5, with 10 bases matching TRBD1. Germline CDR1 reads SGHDT; CDR2 reads YYEEEE. The CDR3 contains 16 residues. J lost 2 bases, V lost 4 bases, and 8 bases had no gene match. Written as DNA, the CDR3 is TGTGCCAGCAGCCGGGGTGACAGGGGGCTACAAGAGACCCAGTACTTC. It specifies CASSRGDRGLQETQYF.

At least ten counts were recorded for this clonotype. The V and J genes are TRBV5-8 and TRBJ2-3, with TRBD2 matching 7 bases. The CDR3 is 15 residues long. Germline CDR1 and CDR2: SGHTS and YDEGEE. The junction had 12 bases not matched to a gene; V was cut back by 4 bases and J by 7 bases. The chain's CDR3 is CASSRNEGGRYTQYF. DNA of the CDR3: TGTGCCAGCAGCCGCAACGAGGGAGGGAGGTATACGCAGTATTTT.

In its sample, this clonotype was seen a few times. This sequence joins TRBV4-1 and TRBJ2-3; 9 bases line up with TRBD2. Germline V gene data show CDR1 as MGHRA and CDR2 as YSYEKL. Germline trimming cut 2 bases from V and 0 bases from J; bases unmatched to any gene: 3. The CDR3 sequence is 16 residues long. CDR3 region: CASSQRLAASTDTQYF. DNA for the CDR3: TGCGCCAGCAGCCAAAGACTAGCGGCTAGCACAGATACGCAGTATTTT.

The chain recombines TRBV9 with TRBJ1-3; D is uncertain. The CDR3 has 14 amino acids. Germline CDR1 reads SGDLS; CDR2 reads YYNGEE. V shed 0 bases and J shed 4 bases, with 8 bases lying between them. In nucleotides, the CDR3 is TGTGCCAGCAGCGTAGGAGGCCCGGGAAACACCATATATTTT. Its translation: CASSVGGPGNTIYF.